This TCR beta chain was sequenced during a study of CD8 T cells in ankylosing spondylitis. Study results and limitations: Reportedly, disease-linked clones are significantly enriched in ankylosing spondylitis patients' matched synovial fluid. Earlier reports found some motif variants in synovial fluid and blood in reactive arthritis. There was a TCR beta motif, made of eight highly homologous variants, that appeared characteristic of ankylosing spondylitis blood.

This clonotype occurred a few times. What it binds is not known. The CDR3 length is 17 residues. Per the germline V gene, CDR1 is SQVTM and CDR2 is ANQGSEA. V lost 1 base, J lost 2 bases, and 5 bases stayed unmatched. Making the TCR beta libraries involved quantitative 5'-RACE with molecular barcodes. Each CDR3 protein is one row after TCRdb ran MiXCR on the 5' RACE reads. The sample shows over 600,000 distinct CDR3 sequences, roughly 20% of them seen only once. The material sequenced was blood, either unsorted or a sorted T cell fraction (not recorded which). This chain joins TRBV29-1 and TRBJ2-3; 14 bases match TRBD2. The clonotype originates from a male donor with ankylosing spondylitis. CDR3 loop: CSVEGGLAGVNTDTQYF. The CDR3 DNA reads TGCAGCGTTGAAGGGGGACTAGCGGGAGTAAACACAGATACGCAGTATTTT.